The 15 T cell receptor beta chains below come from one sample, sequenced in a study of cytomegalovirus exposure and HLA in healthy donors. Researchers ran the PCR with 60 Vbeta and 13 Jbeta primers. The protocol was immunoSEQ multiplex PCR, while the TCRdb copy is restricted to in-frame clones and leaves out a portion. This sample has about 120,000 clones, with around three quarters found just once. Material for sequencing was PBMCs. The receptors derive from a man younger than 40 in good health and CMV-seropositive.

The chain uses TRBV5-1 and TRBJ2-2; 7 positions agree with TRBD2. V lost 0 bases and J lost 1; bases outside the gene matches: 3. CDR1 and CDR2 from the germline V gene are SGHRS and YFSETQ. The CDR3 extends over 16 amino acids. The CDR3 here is CASSLEIAGNTGELFF. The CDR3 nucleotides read TGCGCCAGCAGCTTGGAGATAGCGGGGAACACCGGGGAGCTGTTTTTT.

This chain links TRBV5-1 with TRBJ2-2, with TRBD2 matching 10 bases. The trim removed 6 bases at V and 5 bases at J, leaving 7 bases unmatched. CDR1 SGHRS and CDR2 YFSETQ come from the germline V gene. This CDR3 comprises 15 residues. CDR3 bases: TGCGCCAGCACCCTTAGCGGGAGGAGTACCGGGGAGCTGTTTTTT. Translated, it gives CASTLSGRSTGELFF.

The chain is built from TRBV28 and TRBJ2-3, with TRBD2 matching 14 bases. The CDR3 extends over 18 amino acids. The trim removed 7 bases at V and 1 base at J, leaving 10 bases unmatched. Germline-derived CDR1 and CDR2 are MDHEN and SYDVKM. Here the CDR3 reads CASTPGLAGALGTDTQYF. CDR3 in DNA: TGTGCCAGCACCCCGGGACTAGCGGGAGCATTAGGCACAGATACGCAGTATTTT. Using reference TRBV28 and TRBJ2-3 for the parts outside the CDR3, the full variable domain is DVKVTQSSRYLVKRTGEKVFLECVQDMDHENMFWYRQDPGLGLRLIYFSYDVKMKEKGDIPEGYSVSREKKERFSLILESASTNQTSMYLCASTPGLAGALGTDTQYFGPGTRLTVL.

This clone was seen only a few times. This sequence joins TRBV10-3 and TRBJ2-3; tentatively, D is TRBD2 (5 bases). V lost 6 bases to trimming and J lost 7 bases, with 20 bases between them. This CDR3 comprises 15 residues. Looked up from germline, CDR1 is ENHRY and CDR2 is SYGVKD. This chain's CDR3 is CAIRAGLRGSYTQYF. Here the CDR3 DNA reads TGTGCCATCAGAGCCGGACTCCGCGGATCGTATACGCAGTATTTT.

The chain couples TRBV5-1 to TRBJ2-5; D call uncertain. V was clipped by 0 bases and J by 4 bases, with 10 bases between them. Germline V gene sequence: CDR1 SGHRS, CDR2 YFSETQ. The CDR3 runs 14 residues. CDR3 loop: CASSLERPVETQYF. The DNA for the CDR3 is TGCGCCAGCAGCTTGGAGCGACCCGTAGAGACCCAGTACTTC.

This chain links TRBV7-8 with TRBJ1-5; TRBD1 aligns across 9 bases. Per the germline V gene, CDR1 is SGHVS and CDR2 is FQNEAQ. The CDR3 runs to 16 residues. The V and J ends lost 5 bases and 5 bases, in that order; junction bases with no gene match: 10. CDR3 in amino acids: CASSPNGQGWDQPQHF. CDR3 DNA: TGTGCCAGCAGCCCTAATGGACAGGGGTGGGATCAGCCCCAGCATTTT.

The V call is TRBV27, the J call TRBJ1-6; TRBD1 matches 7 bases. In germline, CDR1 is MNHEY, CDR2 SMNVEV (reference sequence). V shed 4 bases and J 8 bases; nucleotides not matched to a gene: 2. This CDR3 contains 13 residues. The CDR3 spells CASSYTGDSPLHF. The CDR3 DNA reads TGTGCCAGCAGTTACACAGGGGATTCACCCCTCCACTTT.

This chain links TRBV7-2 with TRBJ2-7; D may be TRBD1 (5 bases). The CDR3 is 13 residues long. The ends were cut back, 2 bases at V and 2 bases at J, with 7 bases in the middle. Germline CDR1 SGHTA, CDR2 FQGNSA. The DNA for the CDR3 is TGTGCCAGCAGCTTACAGGGTCCCTACGAGCAGTACTTC. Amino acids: CASSLQGPYEQYF. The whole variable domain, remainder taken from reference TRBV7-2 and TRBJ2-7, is GAGVSQSPSNKVTEKGKDVELRCDPISGHTALYWYRQSLGQGLEFLIYFQGNSAPDKSGLPSDRFSAERTGGSVSTLTIQRTQQEDSAVYLCASSLQGPYEQYFGPGTRLTVT.

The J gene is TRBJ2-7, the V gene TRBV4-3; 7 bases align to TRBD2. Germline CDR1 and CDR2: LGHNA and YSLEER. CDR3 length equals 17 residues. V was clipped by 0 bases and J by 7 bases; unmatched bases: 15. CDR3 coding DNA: TGCGCCAGCAGCCAAGAATCGGGAGGCGCCTCCCGCGGGGAGCAGTACTTC. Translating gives CASSQESGGASRGEQYF.

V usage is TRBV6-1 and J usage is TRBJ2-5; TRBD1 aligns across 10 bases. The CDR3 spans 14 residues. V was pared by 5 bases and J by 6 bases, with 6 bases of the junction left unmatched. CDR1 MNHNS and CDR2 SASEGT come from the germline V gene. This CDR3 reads CASSSTGGAKTQYF. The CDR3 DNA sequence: TGTGCCAGCAGTTCGACAGGGGGCGCGAAGACCCAGTACTTC.

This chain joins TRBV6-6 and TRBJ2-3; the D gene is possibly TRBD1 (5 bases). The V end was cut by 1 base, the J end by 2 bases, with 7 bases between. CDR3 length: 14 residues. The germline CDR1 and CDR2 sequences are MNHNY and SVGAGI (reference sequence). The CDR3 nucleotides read TGTGCCAGCAGTTACTTGGGGCCCACAGATACGCAGTATTTT. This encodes CASSYLGPTDTQYF.

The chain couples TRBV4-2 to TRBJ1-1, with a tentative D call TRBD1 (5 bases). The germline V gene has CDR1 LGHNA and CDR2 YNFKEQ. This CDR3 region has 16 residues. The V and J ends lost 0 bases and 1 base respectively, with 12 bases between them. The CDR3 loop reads CASSQDRPGGNTEAFF. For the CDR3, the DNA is TGTGCCAGCAGCCAAGATCGGCCGGGGGGGAACACTGAAGCTTTCTTT.

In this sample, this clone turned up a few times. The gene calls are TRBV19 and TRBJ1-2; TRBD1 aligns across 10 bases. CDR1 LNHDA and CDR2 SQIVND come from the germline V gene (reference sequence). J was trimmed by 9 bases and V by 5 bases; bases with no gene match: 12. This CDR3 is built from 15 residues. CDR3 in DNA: TGTGCCAGTAGTCTCAGACAGGGGGCAAGGTTCAGCTACACCTTC. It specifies CASSLRQGARFSYTF.

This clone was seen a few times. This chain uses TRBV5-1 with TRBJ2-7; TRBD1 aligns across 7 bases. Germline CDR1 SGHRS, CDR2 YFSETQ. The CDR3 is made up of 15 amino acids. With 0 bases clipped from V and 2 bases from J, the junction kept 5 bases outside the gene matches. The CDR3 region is CASSLAVGQAYEQYF. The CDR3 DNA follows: TGCGCCAGCAGCTTGGCCGTAGGACAGGCCTACGAGCAGTACTTC. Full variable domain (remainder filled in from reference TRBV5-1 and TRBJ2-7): KAGVTQTPRYLIKTRGQQVTLSCSPISGHRSVSWYQQTPGQGLQFLFEYFSETQRNKGNFPGRFSGRQFSNSRSEMNVSTLELGDSALYLCASSLAVGQAYEQYFGPGTRLTVT.

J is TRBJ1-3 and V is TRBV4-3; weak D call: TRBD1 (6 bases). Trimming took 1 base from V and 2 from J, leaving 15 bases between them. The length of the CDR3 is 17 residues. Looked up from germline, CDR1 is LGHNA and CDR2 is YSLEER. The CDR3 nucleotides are TGCGCCAGCAGCCAAGCCCTAACCAGGGGAGCTGGAAACACCATATATTTT. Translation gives CASSQALTRGAGNTIYF.